The 26 T cell receptor beta chains below all came from one sample that was sequenced in a study of T cells in Graves' hyperthyroidism and ophthalmopathy. Amplified TCR beta CDR3 regions came from RNA transcripts. The study used the HTBI primer set for a first-round RT-PCR of the TCR CDR3. MiXCR, run by TCRdb on the multiplex PCR reads, gives a single entry per CDR3 protein. This sample yields hundreds of thousands of distinct CDR3 sequences, of which 35% to 45% are seen a single time; 7.5% to 9.5% belongs to the top ten. Sequenced sample: blood. These receptors all come from a man aged 18 to 30 with Graves' hyperthyroidism.

A few counts support this clonotype. V and J are TRBV6-6 and TRBJ1-1; a possible D gene is TRBD1 (6 bases). The length of the CDR3 is 14 residues. Trimming left V 2 bases short and J 11 bases short, with 18 bases between. CDR1 is MNHNY and CDR2 is SVGAGI in the germline V gene (reference sequence). For the CDR3, the DNA is TGTGCCAGCAGTTACGCGGGGACACCAGAGACGGCTTTCTTT. Protein product: CASSYAGTPETAFF.

In its sample, this clonotype was seen many times. The CDR3 nucleotides read TGTGCCAGCAGCTTAACCGCGGGGCAGCCCCAGCATTTT. Encoded protein: CASSLTAGQPQHF. The rearrangement joins TRBV7-2 to TRBJ1-5; D is unclear. The CDR3 runs 13 residues. The germline CDR1 and CDR2 sequences are SGHTA and FQGNSA. The V gene lost 2 bases and the J gene lost 7 bases, with 9 bases spanning the gap.

The chain is built from TRBV10-3 and TRBJ1-1; D not resolved. Per germline, CDR1 ENHRY and CDR2 SYGVKD. V was pared by 10 bases and J by 1 base, with 16 bases between. This CDR3 is 14 amino acids long. This CDR3 reads CASYAEISNTEAFF. CDR3 DNA: TGTGCCAGCTACGCAGAGATCTCGAACACTGAAGCTTTCTTT.

This clonotype was found a few times. The chain has TRBV12-3 or TRBV12-4 and TRBJ1-2, with D tentatively TRBD1 (5 bases). Trimming removed 6 bases at V and 10 bases at J, with 18 bases between. The CDR3 consists of 13 residues. Written as DNA, the CDR3 is TGTGCCAGCAGCCCCGACAGACACCCGCCCTACACCTTC. Its translation: CASSPDRHPPYTF.

This clonotype was found many times. The rearrangement links TRBV15 to TRBJ2-5; TRBD1 matches at 9 bases. After removal of 3 bases from V and 2 bases from J, the junction contained 4 bases not matched to a gene. The CDR3 length is 15 residues. The germline V gene has CDR1 LNHNV and CDR2 YYDKDF (reference sequence). This CDR3 is CATSSLTGGQETQYF. The CDR3 bases are TGTGCCACCAGCAGTCTGACAGGGGGGCAAGAGACCCAGTACTTC.

Comments on this clonotype: A read error may be the cause here, since a much bigger clone is one base away. This chain connects TRBV12-3 or TRBV12-4 to TRBJ1-6; a possible D gene is TRBD1 (6 bases). CDR3 size: 15 residues. The CDR3 loop reads CDSTPGGGRSSPLHF. Written as DNA, the CDR3 is TGTGACAGCACCCCCGGCGGGGGGCGTAGCTCACCCCTCCACTTT.

This clonotype was recorded at least ten times. The J gene is TRBJ1-5, the V gene TRBV19; unclear D gene. The V and J ends lost 3 bases and 3 bases respectively, with 9 bases between them. The CDR3 covers 14 residues. Germline CDR1 is LNHDA and CDR2 is SQIVND (reference sequence). This CDR3 is CASSIDGYNQPQHF. The CDR3 nucleotides are TGTGCCAGTAGTATTGACGGGTACAATCAGCCCCAGCATTTT.

This clonotype was picked up many times. The rearrangement links TRBV10-3 to TRBJ2-7; TRBD1 agrees at 9 bases. The V and J ends lost 11 bases and 1 base, in that order; junction bases with no gene match: 6. The CDR3 has 13 amino acids. Germline V gives CDR1 ENHRY, CDR2 SYGVKD. The CDR3 is CALRQGESYEQYF. As DNA, the CDR3 is TGTGCCCTACGACAGGGGGAATCCTACGAGCAGTACTTC.

The chain links TRBV7-9 to TRBJ1-1; 7 nucleotides line up with TRBD1. The CDR3 spans 12 residues. The trim removed 6 bases at V and 8 bases at J, leaving 6 bases unmatched. Looked up from germline, CDR1 is SEHNR and CDR2 is FQNEAQ (reference sequence). The CDR3, as DNA: TGTGCCAGCAGGTTGACAGGGTTGGAAGCTTTCTTT. Encoded protein: CASRLTGLEAFF.

Turning to this clonotype: A read error may be the cause here, since a much bigger clone is one base away. The rearrangement joins TRBV5-1 to TRBJ1-2; 8 bases map to TRBD1. The CDR3 extends over 14 amino acids. Trimming took 3 bases from V and 6 from J; bases not matched to a gene: 7. Germline lookup yields CDR1 SGHRS and CDR2 YFSETQ. CDR3 DNA sequence: TGCGCCAGCAGCTGGGAGACAGGGGCGAATGGCTACACCTTC. The encoded protein is CASSWETGANGYTF. Drawing the rest from reference TRBV5-1 and TRBJ1-2, the complete variable domain is KAGVTQTPRYLIKTRGQQVTLSCSPISGHRSVSWYQQTPGQGLQFLFEYFSETQRNKGNFPGRFSGRQFSNSRSEMNVSTLELGDSALYLCASSWETGANGYTFGSGTRLTVV.

The chain links TRBV25-1 to TRBJ2-7; the D call may be TRBD1 or TRBD2 (6 bases each). The CDR3 sequence is 13 residues long. V was shortened by 4 bases and J by 5 bases, with 12 bases between the two germline ends. Germline V gene lookup returns CDR1 MGHDK and CDR2 SYGVNS. CDR3: CASSGVGGHEQYF. In nucleotides, the CDR3 is TGTGCCAGCAGTGGGGTCGGGGGCCACGAGCAGTACTTC.

This clonotype was detected only a few times. The CDR3 protein is CSARDSGGESNQPQHF. DNA of the CDR3: TGCAGTGCTAGAGATTCTGGGGGTGAAAGCAATCAGCCCCAGCATTTT. The rearrangement uses TRBV20-1 and TRBJ1-5, with D possibly being TRBD1 (5 bases). Germline V gene sequence: CDR1 DFQATT, CDR2 SNEGSKA (reference sequence). The V and J ends lost 0 bases and 1 base respectively, with 13 bases between them. The CDR3 is 16 residues long.

This chain uses TRBV29-1 with TRBJ1-1, with 9 positions matching TRBD1. The V gene's germline CDR1 is SQVTM and CDR2 ANQGSEA. The CDR3 runs to 12 residues. V lost 8 bases to trimming and J lost 4 bases; unmatched junction nucleotides: 5. CDR3 DNA: TGCAGCTTGGACAGGGGAGGCACTGAAGCTTTCTTT. Translated, it gives CSLDRGGTEAFF.

Comment on this clonotype: At one boundary the junction diverges from the germline segment, which might be a read error. The rearrangement joins TRBV10-3 to TRBJ2-7; D is possibly TRBD2 (5 bases). CDR3 length: 11 residues. The V gene's germline CDR1 is ENHRY and CDR2 SYGVKD. The CDR3 nucleotides are TGTGCCAGCAGTGCCGGGATCGAGCAGTACTTC. This sequence encodes CASSAGIEQYF.

V and J are TRBV2 and TRBJ2-5, with D maybe TRBD2 (6 bases). The CDR3 consists of 13 residues. Germline CDR1 is SNHLY and CDR2 is FYNNEI. V dropped 8 bases and J dropped 3 bases, with 13 bases sitting between them. CDR3 nucleotide sequence: TGTGCCAGCGTTGGGAGACTAGAAGAGACCCAGTACTTC. Translation gives CASVGRLEETQYF.

Many counts were recorded for this clonotype. The chain couples TRBV7-9 to TRBJ1-2; 7 bases are shared with TRBD1. Trimming took 2 bases from V and 6 from J; bases not matched to a gene: 3. This CDR3 comprises 13 residues. CDR1 is SEHNR, CDR2 FQNEAQ, per germline (reference sequence). The CDR3 bases are TGTGCCAGCAGCTTATCACAGGGGCATGGCTACACCTTC. Amino acids: CASSLSQGHGYTF.

V usage is TRBV7-9 and J usage is TRBJ1-6; D gene uncertain. CDR3 size: 15 residues. Trimming took off 6 bases at V and 7 bases at J, with 16 bases between the two ends. Germline V lookup: CDR1 SEHNR, CDR2 FQNEAQ (reference sequence). CDR3 sequence reads: CASSLVGASNSPLHF. In DNA form, the CDR3 reads TGTGCCAGCAGTTTGGTAGGCGCCTCGAATTCACCCCTCCACTTT.

This clonotype was observed a handful of times. The chain is built from TRBV5-4 and TRBJ1-3; no firm D call. The V and J ends lost 4 bases and 5 bases respectively, with 10 bases between them. The CDR3 is 13 residues long. The germline V gene encodes CDR1 SGHNT and CDR2 YYREEE (reference sequence). CDR3 amino acids: CASSPGERNTIYF. The CDR3 coding sequence is TGTGCCAGCAGCCCAGGAGAAAGAAACACCATATATTTT.

Written as DNA, the CDR3 is TGTGCCAGCAGTCCGTGGCACTCCAGCTCCTACAATGAGCAGTTCTTC. It specifies CASSPWHSSSYNEQFF. V is TRBV6-5 and J is TRBJ2-1; D is unclear. This CDR3 comprises 16 residues. V was pared by 5 bases and J by 0 bases, with 14 bases between. From germline, CDR1 is MNHEY and CDR2 SVGAGI.

The chain combines TRBV2 with TRBJ2-2; 8 bases are shared with TRBD1. Trimming removed 9 bases from V and 4 bases from J; junction bases left unmatched: 4. CDR1 is SNHLY and CDR2 is FYNNEI in the germline V gene. The CDR3 runs 13 residues. The chain's CDR3 is CASRTGSTGELFF. The CDR3 region has the DNA TGTGCCAGTCGGACAGGGAGCACCGGGGAGCTGTTTTTT.

The chain recombines TRBV5-4 with TRBJ1-1; the D gene is possibly TRBD1 (5 bases). Trimming stripped 0 bases from V and 5 bases from J, with 14 bases between. Germline V gene data show CDR1 as SGHNT and CDR2 as YYREEE (reference sequence). The CDR3 spans 15 residues. CDR3 nucleotides: TGTGCCAGCAGCTTGGAAGCAGGGAAGGGGACTGAAGCTTTCTTT. It is translated as CASSLEAGKGTEAFF.

The genes are TRBV7-9 and TRBJ1-2; unclear D gene. Trimming pared 3 bases from V and 4 bases from J, leaving 12 bases between. Germline CDR1 is SEHNR and CDR2 is FQNEAQ (reference sequence). The CDR3 is 14 residues long. The CDR3 protein is CASSLDPTAYGYTF. CDR3 in DNA: TGTGCCAGCAGCTTGGACCCCACGGCCTATGGCTACACCTTC.

The rearrangement uses TRBV11-2 and TRBJ2-7; D is unresolved. Germline-derived CDR1 and CDR2 are SGHAT and FQNNGV. The CDR3 runs to 12 residues. The germline V and J ends were trimmed by 6 bases and 4 bases, with 10 bases remaining between them. For the CDR3, the DNA is TGTGCCAGCAGGCCGGCCGCTTACGAGCAGTACTTC. Protein sequence: CASRPAAYEQYF.

This clonotype came up many times. The chain recombines TRBV29-1 with TRBJ2-5; tentatively, D is TRBD1 (5 bases). V lost 3 bases and J 4 bases, leaving 9 bases between the germline ends. Germline V CDR1 and CDR2: SQVTM, ANQGSEA. CDR3 length equals 12 residues. CDR3 protein: CSVEGGAETQYF. The CDR3 DNA reads as TGCAGCGTTGAGGGTGGGGCAGAGACCCAGTACTTC.

The chain links TRBV12-3 or TRBV12-4 to TRBJ1-1; 8 positions agree with TRBD1. The CDR3 loop spans 14 amino acids. The V and J ends lost 5 bases and 11 bases, in that order; junction bases with no gene match: 13. This CDR3 is CASSPGQGGVGAFF. The CDR3 bases are TGTGCCAGCAGTCCCGGACAGGGAGGAGTAGGTGCTTTCTTT.

This clonotype was seen a few times. The rearrangement joins TRBV5-1 to TRBJ1-5, with D possibly TRBD1 on 6 matching bases. The V gene lost 1 base and the J gene lost 7 bases, with 12 bases spanning the gap. This CDR3 comprises 14 residues. Germline values: CDR1 SGHRS, CDR2 YFSETQ. CDR3 sequence reads: CASSLIPGAQPQHF. CDR3 in DNA: TGCGCCAGCAGCTTGATCCCAGGGGCCCAGCCCCAGCATTTT. The full variable domain, rest sourced from reference TRBV5-1 and TRBJ1-5, is KAGVTQTPRYLIKTRGQQVTLSCSPISGHRSVSWYQQTPGQGLQFLFEYFSETQRNKGNFPGRFSGRQFSNSRSEMNVSTLELGDSALYLCASSLIPGAQPQHFGDGTRLSIL.